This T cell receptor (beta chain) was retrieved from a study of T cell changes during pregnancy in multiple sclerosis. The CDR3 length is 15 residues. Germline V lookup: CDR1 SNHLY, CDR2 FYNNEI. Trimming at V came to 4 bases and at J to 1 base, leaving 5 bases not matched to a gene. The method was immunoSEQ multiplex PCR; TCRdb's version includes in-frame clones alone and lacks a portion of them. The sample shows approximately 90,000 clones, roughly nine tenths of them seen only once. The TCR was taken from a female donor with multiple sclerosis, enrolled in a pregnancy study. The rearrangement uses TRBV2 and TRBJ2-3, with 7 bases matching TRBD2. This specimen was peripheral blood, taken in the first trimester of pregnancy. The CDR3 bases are TGTGCCAGCAGTGGGGCTCGGGGGGGCACAGATACGCAGTATTTT. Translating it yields CASSGARGGTDTQYF.